What follows are 8 T cell receptor beta chains derived from one specimen sequenced in a study of T cell responses to AZD1222 COVID-19 vaccine. TCRdb's table, derived via immunoSEQ multiplex PCR, lists solely in-frame clones and lacks some. The sample has approximately 180,000 clones, more than 75% seen once. The sample here was peripheral blood, taken 28 days after the second AZD1222 dose. These TCRs come from an adult who received the AZD1222 COVID-19 vaccine.

This clone appeared once. The rearrangement uses TRBV18 and TRBJ1-4; 7 nucleotides align to TRBD1. V dropped 4 bases and J dropped 3; count of bases not matched to a gene: 5. The CDR3 loop spans 15 amino acids. Looked up from germline, CDR1 is KGHSH and CDR2 is LQKENI. The CDR3 region is CASSRPGQPNEKLFF. The CDR3 bases are TGTGCCAGCTCACGGCCGGGACAGCCTAATGAAAAACTGTTTTTT.

This clone has a single count. V usage is TRBV10-2 and J usage is TRBJ2-7, with D possibly being TRBD1 (5 bases). Germline CDR1 WSHSY, CDR2 SAAADI. The germline V and J ends were trimmed by 7 bases and 6 bases, with 10 bases remaining between them. The CDR3 consists of 11 residues. The CDR3 sequence: CASKEGVEQYF. The CDR3 DNA reads TGCGCCAGCAAAGAAGGGGTCGAGCAGTACTTC.

The sample holds a few counts of this clone. J is TRBJ2-1 and V is TRBV7-2; weak D call: TRBD1 (7 bases). Germline CDR1 reads SGHTA; CDR2 reads FQGNSA. The CDR3 runs 12 residues. Trimming removed 4 bases at V and 10 bases at J, with 11 bases between. Here the CDR3 DNA reads TGTGCCAGCAGCTCACAGGGGAGGGAGCAGTTCTTC. It yields the protein CASSSQGREQFF.

CDR3 nucleotides: TGTGCCAGCATGGGGAGAACAGATACGCAGTATTTT. It is translated as CASMGRTDTQYF. This chain connects TRBV28 to TRBJ2-3; possibly TRBD2 for D (5 bases). Trimming took 7 bases from V and 3 from J, leaving 8 bases between them. CDR1 MDHEN and CDR2 SYDVKM come from the germline V gene. The CDR3 spans 12 residues.

V and J are TRBV28 and TRBJ2-6; D gene uncertain. Looked up from germline, CDR1 is MDHEN and CDR2 is SYDVKM. CDR3 length equals 15 residues. Trimming cost V 7 bases and J 0 bases, with 10 bases left between them. This chain's CDR3 is CASIPADSGANVLTF. Written as DNA, the CDR3 is TGTGCCAGCATCCCGGCGGACTCTGGGGCCAACGTCCTGACTTTC.

The chain recombines TRBV6-2 or TRBV6-3 with TRBJ2-7; TRBD2 agrees at 9 bases. The CDR3 is 15 amino acids. Trimming took 4 bases from V and 1 from J; bases not matched to a gene: 5. Germline CDR1 is MNHEY and CDR2 is SVGEGT. The CDR3 spells CASSSPREGSYEQYF. In DNA form, the CDR3 reads TGTGCCAGCAGTTCCCCGCGGGAGGGGTCCTACGAGCAGTACTTC.

J is TRBJ1-3 and V is TRBV19, with 9 nucleotides matching TRBD1. CDR1 is LNHDA and CDR2 is SQIVND in the germline V gene (reference sequence). The CDR3 runs to 16 residues. Germline trimming cut 7 bases from V and 3 bases from J; bases unmatched to any gene: 10. The CDR3 nucleotides read TGTGCCAGTACCCCGCGGGACAGGGCATATGGAAACACCATATATTTT. Translated, it gives CASTPRDRAYGNTIYF.

The table lists this clone with a few counts. The gene calls are TRBV29-1 and TRBJ2-2; a weak D match, TRBD1 (6 bases). Germline values: CDR1 SQVTM, CDR2 ANQGSEA. The CDR3 totals 15 residues. V was clipped by 3 bases and J by 6 bases, with 17 bases between them. CDR3 protein: CSVDFPTGKPGELFF. CDR3 DNA sequence: TGCAGCGTTGATTTCCCCACAGGGAAACCCGGGGAGCTGTTTTTT.